Each of the 9 T cell receptor beta chains below was sequenced from the same sample in a study of T cell responses to AZD1222 COVID-19 vaccine (dated by TCRdb to the early 2020s). The intended sense of this specimen's time point label: about 28 days (+/-7) after the second vaccine dose. Library generation was performed with the immunoSEQ multiplex PCR assay. TCRdb stores this immuneACCESS table with in-frame sequences only. Part of the clones is absent; in the studies checked, under half of the shortfall reflects unresolved V genes, and no reason is known for the rest. The sample records about 180,000 clones, 85% to 90% of which are singletons. Around a tenth of the sample lies in the top ten. The sequences come from peripheral blood, collected 28 days after the second AZD1222 dose. The receptors originated from an adult who received the AZD1222 COVID-19 vaccine.

The V call is TRBV7-2, the J call TRBJ1-5; 9 positions agree with TRBD1. With 0 bases clipped from V and 6 bases from J, the junction kept 9 bases outside the gene matches. This CDR3 comprises 17 residues. CDR1 and CDR2 (germline): SGHTA, FQGNSA. The DNA of the CDR3 is TGTGCCAGCAGCTTAGCGAGTGGCGGGACAGGGCTTCAGCCCCAGCATTTT. Its translation: CASSLASGGTGLQPQHF.

This chain connects TRBV5-1 to TRBJ1-1; 8 bases are shared with TRBD1. Trimming cost V 4 bases and J 8 bases; bases outside gene matches: 10. CDR3 length: 14 amino acids. CDR1 SGHRS and CDR2 YFSETQ come from the germline V gene. CDR3 in DNA: TGCGCCAGCAGCACCGCGGGACAGGTGGGCGAAGCTTTCTTT. Translation: CASSTAGQVGEAFF.

This clone is a singleton in its sample. The chain couples TRBV24-1 to TRBJ1-2; D ambiguous. The CDR3 runs 12 residues. Germline V gene sequence: CDR1 KGHDR, CDR2 SFDVKD. The V end lost 9 bases, the J end lost 6 bases, and 13 bases lay between the germline ends. The CDR3 loop is CATPSGLNGYTF. The DNA for the CDR3 is TGTGCCACCCCCTCCGGGTTGAATGGCTACACCTTC.

The V and J genes are TRBV2 and TRBJ2-1; TRBD2 agrees at 11 bases. Per the germline V gene, CDR1 is SNHLY and CDR2 is FYNNEI. Trimming took 3 bases from V and 6 from J; bases not matched to a gene: 7. There are 16 residues in the CDR3. The CDR3 sequence: CASSDGGLAELNEQFF. CDR3 DNA sequence: TGTGCCAGCAGTGATGGGGGACTAGCGGAACTCAATGAGCAGTTCTTC.

This rearrangement joins TRBV28 to TRBJ1-1; D is perhaps TRBD1 (5 bases). Germline V gene lookup returns CDR1 MDHEN and CDR2 SYDVKM. The CDR3 length is 14 residues. The germline V and J ends were trimmed by 2 bases and 1 base, with 8 bases remaining between them. CDR3 in amino acids: CASSLPGQNTEAFF. The CDR3 nucleotides read TGTGCCAGCAGTTTACCTGGACAGAACACTGAAGCTTTCTTT.

J is TRBJ2-1 and V is TRBV6-5; TRBD1 matches at 9 bases. This CDR3 region has 13 residues. The V gene end was trimmed by 6 bases and the J gene end by 8 bases; junction bases not matched to a gene: 5. In germline, CDR1 is MNHEY, CDR2 SVGAGI. CDR3 loop: CASSWDRDDEQFF. As DNA, the CDR3 is TGTGCCAGCAGCTGGGACAGGGACGATGAGCAGTTCTTC.

This chain links TRBV15 with TRBJ1-3; 9 bases agree with TRBD1. The CDR3 loop spans 16 amino acids. Germline trimming cut 4 bases from V and 0 bases from J; bases unmatched to any gene: 4. Germline V gene data show CDR1 as LNHNV and CDR2 as YYDKDF (reference sequence). In DNA, the CDR3 is TGTGCCACCAGCATCCGGGGACAGGGCTCTGGAAACACCATATATTTT. Translation gives CATSIRGQGSGNTIYF.

The chain recombines TRBV29-1 with TRBJ1-2; maybe TRBD1 (6 bases). V lost 4 bases and J 8 bases, leaving 14 bases between the germline ends. This CDR3 is built from 12 residues. Per the germline V gene, CDR1 is SQVTM and CDR2 is ANQGSEA. The CDR3 DNA sequence: TGCAGCGTTGGCGGGGGCTCAGGAGGCTACACCTTC. Translated, it gives CSVGGGSGGYTF.

The chain joins TRBV10-1 to TRBJ2-7; unclear D gene. The V gene lost 3 bases and the J gene lost 7 bases, with 16 bases spanning the gap. CDR1 WNHNN and CDR2 SYGVQD come from the germline V gene (reference sequence). The CDR3 runs to 14 residues. The CDR3 protein is CASSEQQRPREQYF. CDR3 DNA: TGCGCCAGCAGTGAACAACAGCGCCCGAGGGAGCAGTACTTC.